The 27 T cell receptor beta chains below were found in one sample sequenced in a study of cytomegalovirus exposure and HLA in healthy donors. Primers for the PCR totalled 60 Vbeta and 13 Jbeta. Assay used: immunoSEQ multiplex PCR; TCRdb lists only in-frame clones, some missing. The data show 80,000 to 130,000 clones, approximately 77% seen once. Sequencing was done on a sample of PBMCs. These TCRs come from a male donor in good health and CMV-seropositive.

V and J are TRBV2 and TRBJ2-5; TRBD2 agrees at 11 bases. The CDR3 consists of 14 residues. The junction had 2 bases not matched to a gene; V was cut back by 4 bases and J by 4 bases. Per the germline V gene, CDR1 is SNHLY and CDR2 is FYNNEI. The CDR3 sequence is CASSGGTSGETQYF. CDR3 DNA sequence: TGTGCCAGCAGTGGTGGGACTAGCGGAGAGACCCAGTACTTC.

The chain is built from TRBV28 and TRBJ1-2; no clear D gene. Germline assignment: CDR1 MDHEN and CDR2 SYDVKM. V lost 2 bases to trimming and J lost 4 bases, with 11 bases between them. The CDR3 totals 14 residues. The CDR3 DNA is TGTGCCAGCAGTTTACAACACTCGGGCTATGGCTACACCTTC. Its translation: CASSLQHSGYGYTF.

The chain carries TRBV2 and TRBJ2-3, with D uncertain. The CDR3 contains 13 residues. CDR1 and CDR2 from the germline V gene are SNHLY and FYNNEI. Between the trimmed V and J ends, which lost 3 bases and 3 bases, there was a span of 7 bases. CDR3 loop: CASSDGATDTQYF. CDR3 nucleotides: TGTGCCAGCAGTGACGGTGCTACAGATACGCAGTATTTT.

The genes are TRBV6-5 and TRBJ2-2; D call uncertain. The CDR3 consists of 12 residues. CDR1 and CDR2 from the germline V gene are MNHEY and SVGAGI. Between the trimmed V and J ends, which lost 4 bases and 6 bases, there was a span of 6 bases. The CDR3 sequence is CASSLVPGELFF. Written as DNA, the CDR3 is TGTGCCAGCAGTTTAGTTCCCGGGGAGCTGTTTTTT.

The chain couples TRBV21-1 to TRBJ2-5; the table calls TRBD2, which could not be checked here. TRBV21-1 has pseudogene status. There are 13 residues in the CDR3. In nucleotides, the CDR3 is TGTGCCAGCAGCGCCCGGTTAGGGAGAGAGCAGTACTTC. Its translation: CASSARLGREQYF.

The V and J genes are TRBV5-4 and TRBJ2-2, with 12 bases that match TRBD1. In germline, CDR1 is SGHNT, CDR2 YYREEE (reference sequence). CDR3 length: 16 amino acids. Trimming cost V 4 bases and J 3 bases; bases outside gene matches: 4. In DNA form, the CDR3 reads TGTGCCAGCAGCGACCGGGACAGGGGGCACACCGGGGAGCTGTTTTTT. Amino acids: CASSDRDRGHTGELFF.

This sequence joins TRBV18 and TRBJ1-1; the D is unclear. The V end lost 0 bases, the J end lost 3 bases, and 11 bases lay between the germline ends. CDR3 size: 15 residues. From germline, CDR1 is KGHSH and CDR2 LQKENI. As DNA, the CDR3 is TGTGCCAGCTCACCACCCCGCGGGCCCTACACTGAAGCTTTCTTT. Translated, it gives CASSPPRGPYTEAFF.

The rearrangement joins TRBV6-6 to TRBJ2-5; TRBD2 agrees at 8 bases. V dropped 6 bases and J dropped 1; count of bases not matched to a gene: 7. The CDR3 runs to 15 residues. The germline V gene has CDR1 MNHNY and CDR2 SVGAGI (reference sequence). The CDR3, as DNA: TGTGCCAGCAGATCGGGTAGCGGGGTCCAAGAGACCCAGTACTTC. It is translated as CASRSGSGVQETQYF.

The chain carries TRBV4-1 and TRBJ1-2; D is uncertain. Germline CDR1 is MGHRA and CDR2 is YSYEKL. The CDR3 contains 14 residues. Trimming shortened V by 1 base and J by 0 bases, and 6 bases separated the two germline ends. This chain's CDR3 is CASSQGGTNYGYTF. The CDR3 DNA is TGCGCCAGCAGCCAAGGAGGGACTAACTATGGCTACACCTTC.

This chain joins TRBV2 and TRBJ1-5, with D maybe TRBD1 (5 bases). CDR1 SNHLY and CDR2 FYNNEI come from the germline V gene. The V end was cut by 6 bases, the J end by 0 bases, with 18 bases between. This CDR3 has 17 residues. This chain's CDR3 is CASRGDLGPYSNQPQHF. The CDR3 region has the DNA TGTGCCAGCAGAGGCGATTTGGGGCCCTATAGCAATCAGCCCCAGCATTTT.

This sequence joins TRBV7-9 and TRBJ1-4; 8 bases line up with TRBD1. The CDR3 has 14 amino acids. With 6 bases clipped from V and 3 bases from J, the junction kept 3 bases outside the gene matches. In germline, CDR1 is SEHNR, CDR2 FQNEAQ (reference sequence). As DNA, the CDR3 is TGTGCCAGCAGAGTGGGACAGGCTAATGAAAAACTGTTTTTT. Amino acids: CASRVGQANEKLFF.

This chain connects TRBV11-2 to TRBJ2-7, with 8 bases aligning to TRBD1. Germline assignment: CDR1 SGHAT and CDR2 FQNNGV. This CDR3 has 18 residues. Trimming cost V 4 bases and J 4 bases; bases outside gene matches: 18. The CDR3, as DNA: TGTGCCAGCAGCTCGACAAGATCCGGGACAGGAGCGTTGTACGAGCAGTACTTC. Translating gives CASSSTRSGTGALYEQYF.

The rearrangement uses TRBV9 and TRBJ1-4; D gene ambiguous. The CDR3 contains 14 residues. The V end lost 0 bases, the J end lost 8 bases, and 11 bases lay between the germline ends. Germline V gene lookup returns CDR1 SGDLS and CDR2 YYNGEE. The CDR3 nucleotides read TGTGCCAGCAGCGTAGATTTAATATCCGAAAAACTGTTTTTT. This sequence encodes CASSVDLISEKLFF.

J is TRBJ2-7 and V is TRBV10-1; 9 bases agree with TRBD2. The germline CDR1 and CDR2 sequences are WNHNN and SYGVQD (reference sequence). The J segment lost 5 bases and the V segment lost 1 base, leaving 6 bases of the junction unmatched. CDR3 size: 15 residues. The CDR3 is CASSEFNSGGNEQYF. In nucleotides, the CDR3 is TGCGCCAGCAGTGAGTTTAATAGCGGGGGAAACGAGCAGTACTTC.

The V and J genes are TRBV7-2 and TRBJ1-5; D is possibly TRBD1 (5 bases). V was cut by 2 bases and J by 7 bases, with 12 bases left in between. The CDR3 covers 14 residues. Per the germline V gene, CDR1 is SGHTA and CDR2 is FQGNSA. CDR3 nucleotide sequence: TGTGCCAGCAGCTTAAGGGACTGGGCCCAGCCCCAGCATTTT. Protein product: CASSLRDWAQPQHF. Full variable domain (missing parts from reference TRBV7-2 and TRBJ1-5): GAGVSQSPSNKVTEKGKDVELRCDPISGHTALYWYRQSLGQGLEFLIYFQGNSAPDKSGLPSDRFSAERTGGSVSTLTIQRTQQEDSAVYLCASSLRDWAQPQHFGDGTRLSIL.

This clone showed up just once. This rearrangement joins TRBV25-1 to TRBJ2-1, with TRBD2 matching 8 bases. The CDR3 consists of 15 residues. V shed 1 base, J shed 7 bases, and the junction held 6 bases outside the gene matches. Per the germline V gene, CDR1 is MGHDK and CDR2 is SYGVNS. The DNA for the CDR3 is TGTGCCAGCAGTGAATCTGCGGGGGGTGGGAATGAGCAGTTCTTC. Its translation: CASSESAGGGNEQFF.

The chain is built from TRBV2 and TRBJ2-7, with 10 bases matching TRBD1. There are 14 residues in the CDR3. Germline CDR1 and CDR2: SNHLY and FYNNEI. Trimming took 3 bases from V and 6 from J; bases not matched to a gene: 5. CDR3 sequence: CASSEGQGMSEQYF. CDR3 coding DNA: TGTGCCAGCAGTGAGGGACAGGGGATGAGCGAGCAGTACTTC. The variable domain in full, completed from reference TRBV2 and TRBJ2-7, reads EPEVTQTPSHQVTQMGQEVILRCVPISNHLYFYWYRQILGQKVEFLVSFYNNEISEKSEIFDDQFSVERPDGSNFTLKIRSTKLEDSAMYFCASSEGQGMSEQYFGPGTRLTVT.

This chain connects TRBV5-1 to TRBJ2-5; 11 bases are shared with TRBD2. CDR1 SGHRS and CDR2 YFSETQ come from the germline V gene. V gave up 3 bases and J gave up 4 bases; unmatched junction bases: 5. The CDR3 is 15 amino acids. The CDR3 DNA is TGCGCCAGCAGCTACCTAGCGGGGGGACGAGAGACCCAGTACTTC. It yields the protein CASSYLAGGRETQYF.

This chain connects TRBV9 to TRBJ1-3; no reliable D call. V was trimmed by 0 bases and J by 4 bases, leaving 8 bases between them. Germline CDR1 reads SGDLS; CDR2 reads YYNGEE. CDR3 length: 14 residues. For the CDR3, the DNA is TGTGCCAGCAGCGTAGAACGTCGGGGAAACACCATATATTTT. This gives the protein CASSVERRGNTIYF.

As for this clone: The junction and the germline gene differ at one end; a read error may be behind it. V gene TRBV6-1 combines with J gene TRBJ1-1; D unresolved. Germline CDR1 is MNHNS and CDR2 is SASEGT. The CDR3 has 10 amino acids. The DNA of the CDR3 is TGTGCCACCAGTCGGGGTGAAGCTTTCTTT. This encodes CATSRGEAFF.

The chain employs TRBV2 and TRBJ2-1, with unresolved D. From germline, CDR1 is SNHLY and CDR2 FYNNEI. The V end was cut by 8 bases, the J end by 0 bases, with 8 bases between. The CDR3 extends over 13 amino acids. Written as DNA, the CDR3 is TGTGCCAGCCTAGTCAACTCCTACAATGAGCAGTTCTTC. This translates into CASLVNSYNEQFF.

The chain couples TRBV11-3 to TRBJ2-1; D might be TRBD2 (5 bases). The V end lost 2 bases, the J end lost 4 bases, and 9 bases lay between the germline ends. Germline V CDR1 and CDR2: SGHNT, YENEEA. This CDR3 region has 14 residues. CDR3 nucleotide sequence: TGTGCCAGCAGCTTAATCCGGGGTTACAATGAGCAGTTCTTC. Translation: CASSLIRGYNEQFF.

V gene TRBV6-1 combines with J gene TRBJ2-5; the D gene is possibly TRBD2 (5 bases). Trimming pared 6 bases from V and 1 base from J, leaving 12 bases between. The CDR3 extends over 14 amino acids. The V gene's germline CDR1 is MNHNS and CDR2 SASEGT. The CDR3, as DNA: TGTGCCAGCAGGATTTCGGGATCCCAAGAGACCCAGTACTTC. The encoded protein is CASRISGSQETQYF.

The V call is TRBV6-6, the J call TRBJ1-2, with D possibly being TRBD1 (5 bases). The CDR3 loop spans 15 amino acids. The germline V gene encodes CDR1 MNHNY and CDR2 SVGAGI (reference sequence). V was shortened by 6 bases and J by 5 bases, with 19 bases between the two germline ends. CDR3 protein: CASSLLGGREYGYTF. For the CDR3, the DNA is TGTGCCAGCAGCCTCCTGGGGGGAAGGGAATATGGCTACACCTTC.

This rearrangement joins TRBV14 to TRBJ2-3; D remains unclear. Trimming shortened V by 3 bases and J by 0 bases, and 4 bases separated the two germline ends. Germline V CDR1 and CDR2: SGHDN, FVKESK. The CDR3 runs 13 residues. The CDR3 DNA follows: TGTGCCAGCAGCCATTCTAGCACAGATACGCAGTATTTT. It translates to CASSHSSTDTQYF.

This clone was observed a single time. CDR3 nucleotides: TGCTCCTGGTCGCTAACAGATACGCAGTATTTT. It specifies CSWSLTDTQYF. The gene calls are TRBV29-1 and TRBJ2-3; no clear D. The CDR3 consists of 11 residues. Germline-derived CDR1 and CDR2 are SQVTM and ANQGSEA.

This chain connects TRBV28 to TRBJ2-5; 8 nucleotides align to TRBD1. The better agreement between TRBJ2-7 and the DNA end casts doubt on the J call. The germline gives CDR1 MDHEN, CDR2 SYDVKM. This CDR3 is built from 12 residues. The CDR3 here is CASSDRGYEQYF. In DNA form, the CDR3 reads TGTGCCAGCAGCGACAGGGGCTACGAGCAGTACTTC.